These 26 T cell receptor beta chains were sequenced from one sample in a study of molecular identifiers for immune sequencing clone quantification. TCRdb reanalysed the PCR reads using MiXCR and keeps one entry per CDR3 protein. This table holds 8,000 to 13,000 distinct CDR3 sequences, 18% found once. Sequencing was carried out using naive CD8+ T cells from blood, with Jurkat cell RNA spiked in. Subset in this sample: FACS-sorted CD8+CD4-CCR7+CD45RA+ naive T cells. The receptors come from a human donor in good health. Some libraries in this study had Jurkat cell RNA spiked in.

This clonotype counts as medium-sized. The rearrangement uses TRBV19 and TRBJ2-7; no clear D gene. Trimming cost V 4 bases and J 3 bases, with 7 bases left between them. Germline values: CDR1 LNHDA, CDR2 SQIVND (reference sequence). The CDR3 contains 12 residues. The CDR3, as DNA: TGTGCCAGTAGTAGTTCCGACTACGAGCAGTACTTC. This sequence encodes CASSSSDYEQYF.

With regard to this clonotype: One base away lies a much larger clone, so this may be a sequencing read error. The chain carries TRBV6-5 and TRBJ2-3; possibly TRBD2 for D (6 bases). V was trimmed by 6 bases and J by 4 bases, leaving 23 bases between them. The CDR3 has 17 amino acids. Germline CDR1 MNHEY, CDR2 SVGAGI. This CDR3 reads CASSRREVRVDADTQYF. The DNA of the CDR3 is TGTGCCAGCAGCCGCAGGGAGGTGAGGGTCGACGCAGATACGCAGTATTTT.

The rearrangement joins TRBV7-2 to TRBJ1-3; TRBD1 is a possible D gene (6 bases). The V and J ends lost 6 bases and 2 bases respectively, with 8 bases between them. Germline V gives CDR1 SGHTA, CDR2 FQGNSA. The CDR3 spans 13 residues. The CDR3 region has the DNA TGTGCCAGCAGTGGGGGGCCTGGAAACACCATATATTTT. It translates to CASSGGPGNTIYF. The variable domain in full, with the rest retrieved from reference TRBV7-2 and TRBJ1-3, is GAGVSQSPSNKVTEKGKDVELRCDPISGHTALYWYRQSLGQGLEFLIYFQGNSAPDKSGLPSDRFSAERTGGSVSTLTIQRTQQEDSAVYLCASSGGPGNTIYFGEGSWLTVV.

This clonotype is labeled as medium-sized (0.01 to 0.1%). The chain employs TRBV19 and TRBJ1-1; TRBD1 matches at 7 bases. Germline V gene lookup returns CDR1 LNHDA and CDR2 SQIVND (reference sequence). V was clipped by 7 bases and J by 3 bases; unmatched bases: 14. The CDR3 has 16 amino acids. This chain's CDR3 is CASTSTYRGEDTEAFF. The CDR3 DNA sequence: TGTGCCAGTACCAGCACTTACAGGGGAGAGGACACTGAAGCTTTCTTT.

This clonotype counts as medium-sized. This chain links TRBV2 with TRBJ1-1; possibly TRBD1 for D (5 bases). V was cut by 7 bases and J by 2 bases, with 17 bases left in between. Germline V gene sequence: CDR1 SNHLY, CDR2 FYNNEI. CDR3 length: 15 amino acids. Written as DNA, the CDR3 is TGTGCCAGCAAAGGTGGGGGTAACAGAAACACTGAAGCTTTCTTT. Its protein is CASKGGGNRNTEAFF.

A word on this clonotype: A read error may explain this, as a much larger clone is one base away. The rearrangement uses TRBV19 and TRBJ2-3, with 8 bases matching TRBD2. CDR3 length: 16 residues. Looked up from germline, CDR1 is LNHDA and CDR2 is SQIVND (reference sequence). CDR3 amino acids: CASSTSSGTTTDTQYF. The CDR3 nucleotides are TGTGCTAGTAGTACAAGTAGCGGGACAACCACAGATACGCAGTATTTT.

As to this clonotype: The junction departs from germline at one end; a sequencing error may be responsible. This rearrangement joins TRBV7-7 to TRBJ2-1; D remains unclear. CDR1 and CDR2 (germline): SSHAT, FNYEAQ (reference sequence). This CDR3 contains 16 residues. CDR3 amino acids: CASSPIMSTFYNEQFF. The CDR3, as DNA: TGTGCTAGCAGCCCAATAATGTCCACCTTCTACAATGAGCAGTTCTTC. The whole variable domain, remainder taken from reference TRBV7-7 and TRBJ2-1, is GAGVSQSPRYKVTKRGQDVTLRCDPISSHATLYWYQQALGQGPEFLTYFNYEAQPDKSGLPSDRFSAERPEGSISTLTIQRTEQRDSAMYRCASSPIMSTFYNEQFFGPGTRLTVL.

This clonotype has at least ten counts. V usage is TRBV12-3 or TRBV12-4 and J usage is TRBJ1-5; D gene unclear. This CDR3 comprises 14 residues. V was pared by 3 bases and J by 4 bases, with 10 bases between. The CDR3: CASSFSWGNQPQHF. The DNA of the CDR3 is TGTGCCAGCAGTTTTTCCTGGGGTAATCAGCCCCAGCATTTT.

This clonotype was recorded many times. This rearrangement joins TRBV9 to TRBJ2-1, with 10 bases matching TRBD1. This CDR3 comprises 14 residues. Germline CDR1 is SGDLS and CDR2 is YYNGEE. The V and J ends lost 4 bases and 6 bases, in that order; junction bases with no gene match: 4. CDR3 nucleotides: TGTGCCAGCAGCCCCTGGACAGGGGGCAATGAGCAGTTCTTC. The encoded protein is CASSPWTGGNEQFF.

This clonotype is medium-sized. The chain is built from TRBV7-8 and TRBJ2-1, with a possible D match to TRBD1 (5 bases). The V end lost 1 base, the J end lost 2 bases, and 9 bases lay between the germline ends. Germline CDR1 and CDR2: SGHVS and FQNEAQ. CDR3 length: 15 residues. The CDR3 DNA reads TGTGCCAGCAGCTTAGTCAGGGCCCCCTACAATGAGCAGTTCTTC. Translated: CASSLVRAPYNEQFF. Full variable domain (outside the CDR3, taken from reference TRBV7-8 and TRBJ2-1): GAGVSQSPRYKVAKRGQDVALRCDPISGHVSLFWYQQALGQGPEFLTYFQNEAQLDKSGLPSDRFFAERPEGSVSTLKIQRTQQEDSAVYLCASSLVRAPYNEQFFGPGTRLTVL.

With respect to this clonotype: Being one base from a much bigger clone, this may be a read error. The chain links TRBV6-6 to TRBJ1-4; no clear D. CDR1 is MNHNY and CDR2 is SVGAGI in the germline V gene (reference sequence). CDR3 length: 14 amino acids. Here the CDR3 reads CAGRTLGPNEKLFF. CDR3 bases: TGTGCCGGCAGGACTTTGGGTCCTAATGAAAAACTGTTTTTT.

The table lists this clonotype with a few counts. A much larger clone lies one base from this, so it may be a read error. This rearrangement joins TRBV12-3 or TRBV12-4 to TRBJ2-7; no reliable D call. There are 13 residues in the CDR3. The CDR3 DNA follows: TGTGCCAGCAGTTTCGGAACGACCTACGAGCGGTACTTC. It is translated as CASSFGTTYERYF.

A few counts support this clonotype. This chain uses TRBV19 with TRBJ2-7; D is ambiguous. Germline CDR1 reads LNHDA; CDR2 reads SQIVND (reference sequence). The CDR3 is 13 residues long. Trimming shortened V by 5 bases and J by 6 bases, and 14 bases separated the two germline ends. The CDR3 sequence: CASSDPGSGEQYF. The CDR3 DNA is TGTGCCAGTAGTGATCCAGGTTCAGGCGAGCAGTACTTC.

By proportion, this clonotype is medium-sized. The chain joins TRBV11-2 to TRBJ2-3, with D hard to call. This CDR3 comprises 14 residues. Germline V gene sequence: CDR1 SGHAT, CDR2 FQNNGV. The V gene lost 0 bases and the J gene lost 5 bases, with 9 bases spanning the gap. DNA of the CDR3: TGTGCCAGCAGCTTAGATCTAGTTCTAGATACGCAGTATTTT. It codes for CASSLDLVLDTQYF.

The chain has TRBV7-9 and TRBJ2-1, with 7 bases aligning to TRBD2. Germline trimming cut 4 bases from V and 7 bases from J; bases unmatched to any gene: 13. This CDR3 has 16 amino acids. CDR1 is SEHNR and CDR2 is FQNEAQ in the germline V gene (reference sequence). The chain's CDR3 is CASSYPGTTSSNEQFF. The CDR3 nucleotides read TGTGCCAGCAGCTACCCGGGGACTACATCGTCGAATGAGCAGTTCTTC.

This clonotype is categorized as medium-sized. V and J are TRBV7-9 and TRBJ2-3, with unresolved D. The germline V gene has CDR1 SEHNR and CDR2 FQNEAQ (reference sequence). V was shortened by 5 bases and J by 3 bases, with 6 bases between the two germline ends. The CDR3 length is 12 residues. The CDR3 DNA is TGTGCCAGCAGCCTTGGAACAGATACGCAGTATTTT. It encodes CASSLGTDTQYF.

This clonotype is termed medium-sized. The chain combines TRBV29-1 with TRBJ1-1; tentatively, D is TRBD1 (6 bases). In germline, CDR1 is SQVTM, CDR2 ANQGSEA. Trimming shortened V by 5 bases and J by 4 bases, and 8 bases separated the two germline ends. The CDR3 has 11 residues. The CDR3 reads CSVPQGTEAFF. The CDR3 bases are TGCAGCGTTCCACAGGGCACTGAAGCTTTCTTT. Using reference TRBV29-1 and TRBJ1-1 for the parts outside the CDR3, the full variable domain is SAVISQKPSRDICQRGTSLTIQCQVDSQVTMMFWYRQQPGQSLTLIATANQGSEATYESGFVIDKFPISRPNLTFSTLTVSNMSPEDSSIYLCSVPQGTEAFFGQGTRLTVV.

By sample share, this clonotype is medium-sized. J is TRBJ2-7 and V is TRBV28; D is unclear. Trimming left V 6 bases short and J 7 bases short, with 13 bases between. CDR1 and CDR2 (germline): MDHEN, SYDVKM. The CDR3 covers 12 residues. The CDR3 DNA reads TGTGCCAGCAGCACCCTTGGGGATGAGCAGTACTTC. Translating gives CASSTLGDEQYF. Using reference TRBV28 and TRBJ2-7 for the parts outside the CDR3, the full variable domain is DVKVTQSSRYLVKRTGEKVFLECVQDMDHENMFWYRQDPGLGLRLIYFSYDVKMKEKGDIPEGYSVSREKKERFSLILESASTNQTSMYLCASSTLGDEQYFGPGTRLTVT.

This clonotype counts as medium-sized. The CDR3: CAISESSASGTETQYF. CDR3 DNA sequence: TGTGCCATCAGTGAGTCTTCCGCTAGCGGGACGGAGACCCAGTACTTC. The chain joins TRBV10-3 to TRBJ2-5, with 9 nucleotides matching TRBD2. V trimming: 0 bases; J trimming: 5 bases; junction bases outside the gene matches: 7. In germline, CDR1 is ENHRY, CDR2 SYGVKD. The CDR3 spans 16 residues.

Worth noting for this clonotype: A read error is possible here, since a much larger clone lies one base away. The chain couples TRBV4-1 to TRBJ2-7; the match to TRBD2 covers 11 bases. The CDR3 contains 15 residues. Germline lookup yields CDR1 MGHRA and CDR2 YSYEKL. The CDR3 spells CASSQVLAGVGERYF. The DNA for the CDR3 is TGCGCCAGCAGCCAAGTACTAGCGGGAGTGGGCGAGCGGTACTTC.

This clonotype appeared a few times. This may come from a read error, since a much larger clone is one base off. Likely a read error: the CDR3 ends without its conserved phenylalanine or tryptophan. The CDR3 spells CASAMTSGMNEQFS. The CDR3, as DNA: TGCGCCAGCGCGATGACTAGCGGGATGAATGAGCAGTTCTCC. V gene TRBV4-1 combines with J gene TRBJ2-1, with 11 bases fitting TRBD2. The CDR3 is 14 amino acids. The germline CDR1 and CDR2 sequences are MGHRA and YSYEKL. V was pared by 8 bases and J by 7 bases, with 7 bases of the junction left unmatched.

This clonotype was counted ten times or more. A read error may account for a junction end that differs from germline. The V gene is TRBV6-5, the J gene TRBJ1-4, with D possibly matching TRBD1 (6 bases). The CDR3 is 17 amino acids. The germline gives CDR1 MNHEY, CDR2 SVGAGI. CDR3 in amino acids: CASSYSIAGATNEKLSF. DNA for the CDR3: TGTGCCAGCAGTTACTCGATCGCGGGGGCCACTAATGAAAAACTGTCTTTT.

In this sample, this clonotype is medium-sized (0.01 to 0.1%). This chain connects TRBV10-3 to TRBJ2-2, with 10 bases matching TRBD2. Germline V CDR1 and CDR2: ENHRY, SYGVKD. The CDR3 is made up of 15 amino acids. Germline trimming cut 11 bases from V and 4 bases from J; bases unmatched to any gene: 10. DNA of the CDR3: TGTGCCTCGAGCCCAGCGGGAGGGATCACCGGGGAGCTGTTTTTT. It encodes CASSPAGGITGELFF.

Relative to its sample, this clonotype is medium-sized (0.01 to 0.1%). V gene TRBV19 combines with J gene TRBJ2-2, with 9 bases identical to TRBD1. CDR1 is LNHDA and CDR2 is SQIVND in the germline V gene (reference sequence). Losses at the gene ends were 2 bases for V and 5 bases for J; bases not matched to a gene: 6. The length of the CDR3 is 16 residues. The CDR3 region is CASSITGGSYTGELFF. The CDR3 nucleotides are TGTGCCAGTAGTATAACAGGGGGCTCATATACCGGGGAGCTGTTTTTT.

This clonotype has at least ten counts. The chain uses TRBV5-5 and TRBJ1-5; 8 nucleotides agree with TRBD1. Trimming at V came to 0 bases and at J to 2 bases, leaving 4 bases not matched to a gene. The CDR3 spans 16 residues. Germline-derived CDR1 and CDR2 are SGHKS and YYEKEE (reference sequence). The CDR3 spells CASSLEPGQGNQPQHF. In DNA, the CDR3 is TGTGCCAGCAGCTTGGAACCGGGACAGGGCAATCAGCCCCAGCATTTT.

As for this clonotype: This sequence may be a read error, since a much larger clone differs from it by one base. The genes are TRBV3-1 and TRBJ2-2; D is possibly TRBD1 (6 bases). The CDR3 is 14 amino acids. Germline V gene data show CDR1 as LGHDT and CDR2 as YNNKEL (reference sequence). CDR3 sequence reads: CASSPGVFTGKLFF. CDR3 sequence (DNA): TGTGCCAGCAGCCCAGGGGTTTTCACCGGGAAGCTGTTTTTT.